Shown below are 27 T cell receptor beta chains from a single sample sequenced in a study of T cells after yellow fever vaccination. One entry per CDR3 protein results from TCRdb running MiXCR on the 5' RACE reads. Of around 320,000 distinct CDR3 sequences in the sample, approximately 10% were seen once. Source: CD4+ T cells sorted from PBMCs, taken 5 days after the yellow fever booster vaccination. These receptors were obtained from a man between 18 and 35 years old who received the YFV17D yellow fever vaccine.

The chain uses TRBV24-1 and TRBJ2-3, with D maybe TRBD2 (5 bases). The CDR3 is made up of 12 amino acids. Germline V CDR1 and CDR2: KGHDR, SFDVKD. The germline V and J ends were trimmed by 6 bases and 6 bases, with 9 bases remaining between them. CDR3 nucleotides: TGTGCCACCAGTACGGGGTTGGATACGCAGTATTTT. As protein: CATSTGLDTQYF.

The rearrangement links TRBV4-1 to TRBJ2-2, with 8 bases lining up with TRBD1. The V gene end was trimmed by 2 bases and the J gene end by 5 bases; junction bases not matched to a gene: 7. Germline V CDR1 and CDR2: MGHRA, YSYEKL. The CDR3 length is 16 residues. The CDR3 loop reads CASSQPGQGSTGELFF. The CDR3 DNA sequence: TGCGCCAGCAGCCAACCAGGACAGGGTAGTACCGGGGAGCTGTTTTTT.

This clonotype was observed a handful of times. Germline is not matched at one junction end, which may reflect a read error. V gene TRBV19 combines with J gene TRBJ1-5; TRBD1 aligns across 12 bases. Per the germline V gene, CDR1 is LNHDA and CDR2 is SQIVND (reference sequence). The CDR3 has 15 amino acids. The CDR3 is CASTPGTGGNQPQHF. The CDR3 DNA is TGTGCCAGTACCCCGGGGACAGGGGGCAACCAGCCCCAGCATTTT.

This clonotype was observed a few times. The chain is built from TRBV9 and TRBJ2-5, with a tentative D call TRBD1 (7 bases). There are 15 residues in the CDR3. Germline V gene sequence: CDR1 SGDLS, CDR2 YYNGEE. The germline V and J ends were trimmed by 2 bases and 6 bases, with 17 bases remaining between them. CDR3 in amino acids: CASSVLETGRQTQYF. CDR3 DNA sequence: TGTGCCAGCAGCGTTCTTGAGACAGGGAGGCAGACCCAGTACTTC.

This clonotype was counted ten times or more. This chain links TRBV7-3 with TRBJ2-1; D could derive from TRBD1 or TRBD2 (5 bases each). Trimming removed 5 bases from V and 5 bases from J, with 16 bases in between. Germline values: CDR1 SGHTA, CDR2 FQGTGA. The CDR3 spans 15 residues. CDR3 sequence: CASSPAGTQNNEQFF. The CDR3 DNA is TGTGCCAGCAGCCCTGCCGGGACCCAAAACAATGAGCAGTTCTTC.

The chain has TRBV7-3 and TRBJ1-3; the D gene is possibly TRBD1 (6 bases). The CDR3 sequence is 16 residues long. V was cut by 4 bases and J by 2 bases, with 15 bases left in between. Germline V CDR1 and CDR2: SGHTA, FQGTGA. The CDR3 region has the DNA TGTGCCAGCAGCTCAGGGGCAGCCTTTGCTGGAAACACCATATATTTT. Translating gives CASSSGAAFAGNTIYF.

CDR3 sequence (DNA): TGCGCCAGCAGCTTGAAACAGGGATCGATCACTGAAGCTTTCTTT. It yields the protein CASSLKQGSITEAFF. The chain couples TRBV5-1 to TRBJ1-1; possibly TRBD1 for D (6 bases). V was shortened by 1 base and J by 4 bases, with 14 bases between the two germline ends. Germline V lookup: CDR1 SGHRS, CDR2 YFSETQ. CDR3 length: 15 residues. The variable domain in full, completed from reference TRBV5-1 and TRBJ1-1, reads KAGVTQTPRYLIKTRGQQVTLSCSPISGHRSVSWYQQTPGQGLQFLFEYFSETQRNKGNFPGRFSGRQFSNSRSEMNVSTLELGDSALYLCASSLKQGSITEAFFGQGTRLTVV.

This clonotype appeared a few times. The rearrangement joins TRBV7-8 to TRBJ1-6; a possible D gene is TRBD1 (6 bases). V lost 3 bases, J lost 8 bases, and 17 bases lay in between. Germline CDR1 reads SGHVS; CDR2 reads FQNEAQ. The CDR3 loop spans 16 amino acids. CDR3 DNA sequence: TGTGCCAGCAGCTTTATGGATCGGGACACCTATTCACCCCTCCACTTT. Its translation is CASSFMDRDTYSPLHF.

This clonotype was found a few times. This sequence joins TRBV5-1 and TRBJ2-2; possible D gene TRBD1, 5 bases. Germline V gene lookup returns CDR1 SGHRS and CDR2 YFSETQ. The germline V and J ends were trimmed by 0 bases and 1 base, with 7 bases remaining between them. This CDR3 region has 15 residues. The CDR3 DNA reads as TGCGCCAGCAGCTTGGTCGGACAGAACACCGGGGAGCTGTTTTTT. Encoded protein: CASSLVGQNTGELFF.

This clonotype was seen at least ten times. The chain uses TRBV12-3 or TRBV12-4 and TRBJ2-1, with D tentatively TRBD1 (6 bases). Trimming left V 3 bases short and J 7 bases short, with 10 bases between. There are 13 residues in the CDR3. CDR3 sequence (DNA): TGTGCCAGCAGTTTTCTCGGACAGAATGAGCAGTTCTTC. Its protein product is CASSFLGQNEQFF.

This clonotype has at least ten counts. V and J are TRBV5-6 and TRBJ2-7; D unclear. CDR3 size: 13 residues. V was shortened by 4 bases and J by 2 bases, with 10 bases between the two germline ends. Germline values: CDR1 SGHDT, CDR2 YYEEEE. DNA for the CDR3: TGTGCCAGCAGCCCCCGTGGGACCTACGAGCAGTACGTC. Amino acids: CASSPRGTYEQYV.

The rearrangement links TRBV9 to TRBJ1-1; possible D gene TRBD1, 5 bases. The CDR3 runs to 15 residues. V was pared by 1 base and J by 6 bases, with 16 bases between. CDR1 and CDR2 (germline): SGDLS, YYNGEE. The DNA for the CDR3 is TGTGCCAGCAGCGTACTTGAGGGGAGGTTCGCTGAAGCTTTCTTT. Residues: CASSVLEGRFAEAFF. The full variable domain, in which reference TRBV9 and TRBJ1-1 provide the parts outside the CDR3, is DSGVTQTPKHLITATGQRVTLRCSPRSGDLSVYWYQQSLDQGLQFLIQYYNGEERAKGNILERFSAQQFPDLHSELNLSSLELGDSALYFCASSVLEGRFAEAFFGQGTRLTVV.

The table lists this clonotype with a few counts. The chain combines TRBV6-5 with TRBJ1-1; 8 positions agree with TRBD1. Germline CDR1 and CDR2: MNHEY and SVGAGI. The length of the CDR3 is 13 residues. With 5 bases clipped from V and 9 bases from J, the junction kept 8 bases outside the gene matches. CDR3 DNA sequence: TGTGCCAGCAGTCGTAACACAGGGGGACAAGCTTTCTTT. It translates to CASSRNTGGQAFF.

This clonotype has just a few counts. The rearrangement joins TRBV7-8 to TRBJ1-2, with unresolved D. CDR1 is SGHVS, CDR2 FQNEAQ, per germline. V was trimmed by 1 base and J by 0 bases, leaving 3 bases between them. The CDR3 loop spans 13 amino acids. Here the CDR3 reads CASSLVANYGYTF. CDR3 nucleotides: TGTGCCAGCAGCTTAGTTGCTAACTATGGCTACACCTTC.

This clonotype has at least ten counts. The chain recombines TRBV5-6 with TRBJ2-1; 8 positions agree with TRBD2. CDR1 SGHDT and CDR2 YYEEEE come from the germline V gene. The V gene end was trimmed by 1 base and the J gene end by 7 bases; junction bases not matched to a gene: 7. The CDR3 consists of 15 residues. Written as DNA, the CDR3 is TGTGCCAGCAGCTTGTCCCCGGGGGGGCATAATGAGCAGTTCTTC. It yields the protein CASSLSPGGHNEQFF.

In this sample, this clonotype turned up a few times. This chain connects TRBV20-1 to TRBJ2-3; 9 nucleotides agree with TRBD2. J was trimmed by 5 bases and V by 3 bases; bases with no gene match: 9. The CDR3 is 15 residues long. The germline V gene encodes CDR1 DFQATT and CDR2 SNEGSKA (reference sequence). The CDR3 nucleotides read TGCAGTGCTAGGCTTAGCGGGGGAAGGTTAGATACGCAGTATTTT. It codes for CSARLSGGRLDTQYF.

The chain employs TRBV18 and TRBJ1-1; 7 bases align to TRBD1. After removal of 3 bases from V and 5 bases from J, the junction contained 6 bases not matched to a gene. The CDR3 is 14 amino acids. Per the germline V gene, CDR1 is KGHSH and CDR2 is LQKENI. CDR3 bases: TGTGCCAGCTCACCGGACAGGACTAAGACTGAAGCTTTCTTT. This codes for CASSPDRTKTEAFF.

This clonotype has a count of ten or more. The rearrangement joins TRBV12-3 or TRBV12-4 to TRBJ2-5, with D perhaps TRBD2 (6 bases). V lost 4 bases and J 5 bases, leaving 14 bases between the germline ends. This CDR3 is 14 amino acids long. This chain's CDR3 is CASSSPSGGETQYF. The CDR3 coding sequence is TGTGCCAGCAGTTCCCCGTCTGGGGGGGAGACCCAGTACTTC.

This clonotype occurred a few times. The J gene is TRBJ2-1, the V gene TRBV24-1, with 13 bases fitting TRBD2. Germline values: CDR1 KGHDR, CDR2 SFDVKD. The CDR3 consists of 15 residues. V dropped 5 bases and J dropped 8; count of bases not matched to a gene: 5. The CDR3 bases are TGTGCCACCAGTGTCGGACTAGCGGGGGACTATGAGCAGTTCTTC. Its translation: CATSVGLAGDYEQFF.

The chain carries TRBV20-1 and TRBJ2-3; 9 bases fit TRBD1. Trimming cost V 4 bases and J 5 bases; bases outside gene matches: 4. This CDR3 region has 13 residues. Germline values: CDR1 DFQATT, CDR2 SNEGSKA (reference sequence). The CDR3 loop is CSANRGLIDTQYF. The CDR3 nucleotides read TGCAGTGCTAACAGGGGGCTTATAGATACGCAGTATTTT.

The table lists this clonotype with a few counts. CDR3 sequence (DNA): TGTGCCAGCAGCTTGAGGGGGACTAATGAAAAACTGTTTTTT. It yields the protein CASSLRGTNEKLFF. The chain employs TRBV7-9 and TRBJ1-4, with a weak D call TRBD1 (6 bases). V was cut by 3 bases and J by 2 bases, with 7 bases left in between. The CDR3 contains 14 residues. The germline V gene encodes CDR1 SEHNR and CDR2 FQNEAQ (reference sequence).

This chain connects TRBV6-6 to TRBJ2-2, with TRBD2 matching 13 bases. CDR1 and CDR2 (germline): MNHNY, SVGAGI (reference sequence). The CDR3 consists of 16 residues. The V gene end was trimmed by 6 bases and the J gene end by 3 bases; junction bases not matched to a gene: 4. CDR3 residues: CASSRLAGGDTGELFF. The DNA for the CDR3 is TGTGCCAGCAGCCGACTAGCGGGGGGAGACACCGGGGAGCTGTTTTTT.

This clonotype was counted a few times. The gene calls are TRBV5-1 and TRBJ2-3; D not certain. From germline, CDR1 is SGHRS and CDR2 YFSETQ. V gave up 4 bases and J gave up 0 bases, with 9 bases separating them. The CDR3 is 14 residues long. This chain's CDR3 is CASSEHSSTDTQYF. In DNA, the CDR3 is TGCGCCAGCAGCGAGCACAGTAGCACAGATACGCAGTATTTT.

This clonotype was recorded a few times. The CDR3 coding sequence is TGCAGTGCCGGGGGCTCCTACGAGCAGTACTTC. It codes for CSAGGSYEQYF. The V and J genes are TRBV20-1 and TRBJ2-7; possible D gene TRBD2, 6 bases. V dropped 6 bases and J dropped 0 bases, with 6 bases sitting between them. The germline CDR1 and CDR2 sequences are DFQATT and SNEGSKA (reference sequence). This CDR3 is built from 11 residues.

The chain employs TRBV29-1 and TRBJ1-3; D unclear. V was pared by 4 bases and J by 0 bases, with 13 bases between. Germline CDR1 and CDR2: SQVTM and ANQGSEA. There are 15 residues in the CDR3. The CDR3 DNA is TGCAGCGTTGTGGTCGGCCAGAGCTCTGGAAACACCATATATTTT. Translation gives CSVVVGQSSGNTIYF.

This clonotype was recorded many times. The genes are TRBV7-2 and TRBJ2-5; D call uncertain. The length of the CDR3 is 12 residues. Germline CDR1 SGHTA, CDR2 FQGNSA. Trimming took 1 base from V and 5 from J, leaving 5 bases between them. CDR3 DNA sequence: TGTGCCAGCAGCTTAGATAGTGAGACCCAGTACTTC. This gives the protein CASSLDSETQYF.

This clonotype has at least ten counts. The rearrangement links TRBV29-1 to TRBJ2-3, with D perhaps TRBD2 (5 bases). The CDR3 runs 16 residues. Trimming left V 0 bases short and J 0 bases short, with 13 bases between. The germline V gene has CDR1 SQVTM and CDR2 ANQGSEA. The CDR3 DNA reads TGCAGCGTTGAAGATCCCCTTAGCGCCAGCACAGATACGCAGTATTTT. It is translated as CSVEDPLSASTDTQYF.